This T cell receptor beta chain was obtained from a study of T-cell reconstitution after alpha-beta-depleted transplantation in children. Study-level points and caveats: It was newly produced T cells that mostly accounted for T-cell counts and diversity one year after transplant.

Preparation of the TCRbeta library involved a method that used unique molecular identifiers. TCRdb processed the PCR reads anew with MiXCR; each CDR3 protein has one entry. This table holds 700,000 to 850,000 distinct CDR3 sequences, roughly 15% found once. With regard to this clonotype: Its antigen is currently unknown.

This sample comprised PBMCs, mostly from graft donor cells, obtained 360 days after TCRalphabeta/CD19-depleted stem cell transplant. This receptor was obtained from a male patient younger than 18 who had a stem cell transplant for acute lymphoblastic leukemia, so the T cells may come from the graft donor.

DNA of the CDR3: TGTGCCAGCAGTTTAGTGGCGGGACTTCACAATGAGCAGTTCTTC. Residues: CASSLVAGLHNEQFF. This rearrangement joins TRBV12-3 or TRBV12-4 to TRBJ2-1; D possibly corresponds to TRBD2 (6 bases). The CDR3 spans 15 residues. V was shortened by 1 base and J by 5 bases, with 12 bases between the two germline ends.